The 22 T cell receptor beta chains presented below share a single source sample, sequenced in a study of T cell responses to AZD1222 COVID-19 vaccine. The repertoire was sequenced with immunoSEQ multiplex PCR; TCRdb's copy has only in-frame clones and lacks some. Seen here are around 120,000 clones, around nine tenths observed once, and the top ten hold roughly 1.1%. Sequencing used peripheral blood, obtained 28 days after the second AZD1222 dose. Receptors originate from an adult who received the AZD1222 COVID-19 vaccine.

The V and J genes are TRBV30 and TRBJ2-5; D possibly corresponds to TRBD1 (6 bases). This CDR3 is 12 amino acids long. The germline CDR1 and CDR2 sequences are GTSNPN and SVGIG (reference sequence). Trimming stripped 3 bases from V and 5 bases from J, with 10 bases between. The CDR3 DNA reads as TGTGCCTGGAGAACAGGGCGGGAGACCCAGTACTTC. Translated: CAWRTGRETQYF.

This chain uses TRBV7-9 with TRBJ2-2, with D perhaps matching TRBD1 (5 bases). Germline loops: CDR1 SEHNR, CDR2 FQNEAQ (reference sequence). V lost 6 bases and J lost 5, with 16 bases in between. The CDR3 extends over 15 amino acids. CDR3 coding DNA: TGTGCCAGCAGTTCCACCCCAGGGCTTACCGGGGAGCTGTTTTTT. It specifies CASSSTPGLTGELFF.

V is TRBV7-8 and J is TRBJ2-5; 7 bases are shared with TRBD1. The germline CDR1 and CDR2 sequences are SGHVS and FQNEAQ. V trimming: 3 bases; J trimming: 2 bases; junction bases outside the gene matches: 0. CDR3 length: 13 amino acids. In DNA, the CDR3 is TGTGCCAGCAGCTTGGGACAGCAAGAGACCCAGTACTTC. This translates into CASSLGQQETQYF.

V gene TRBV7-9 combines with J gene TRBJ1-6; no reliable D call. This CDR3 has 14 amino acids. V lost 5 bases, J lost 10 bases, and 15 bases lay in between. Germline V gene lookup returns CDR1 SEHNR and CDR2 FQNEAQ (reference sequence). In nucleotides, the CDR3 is TGTGCCAGCAGCCGACCCTACGGAGACTCACCCCTCCACTTT. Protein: CASSRPYGDSPLHF.

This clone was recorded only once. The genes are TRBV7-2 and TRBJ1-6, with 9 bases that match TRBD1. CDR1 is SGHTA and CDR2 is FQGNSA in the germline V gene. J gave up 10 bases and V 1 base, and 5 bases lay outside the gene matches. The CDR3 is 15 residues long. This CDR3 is CASSLGGQGSSPLHF. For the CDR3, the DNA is TGTGCCAGCAGCTTAGGGGGACAGGGTTCGTCACCCCTCCACTTT.

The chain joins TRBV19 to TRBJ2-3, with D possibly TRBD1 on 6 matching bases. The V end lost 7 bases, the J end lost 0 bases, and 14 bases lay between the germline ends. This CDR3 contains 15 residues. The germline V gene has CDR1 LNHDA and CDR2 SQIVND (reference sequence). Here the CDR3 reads CASTPRGGSTDTQYF. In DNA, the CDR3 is TGTGCCAGTACCCCCAGGGGCGGGAGCACAGATACGCAGTATTTT. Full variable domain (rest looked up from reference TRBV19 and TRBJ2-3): DGGITQSPKYLFRKEGQNVTLSCEQNLNHDAMYWYRQDPGQGLRLIYYSQIVNDFQKGDIAEGYSVSREKKESFPLTVTSAQKNPTAFYLCASTPRGGSTDTQYFGPGTRLTVL.

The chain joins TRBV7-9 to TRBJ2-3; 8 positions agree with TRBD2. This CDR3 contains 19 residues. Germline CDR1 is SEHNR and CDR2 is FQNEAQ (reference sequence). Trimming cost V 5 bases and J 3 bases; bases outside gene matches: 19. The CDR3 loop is CASSTLRRTGTRITDTQYF. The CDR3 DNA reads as TGTGCCAGCAGCACTCTCAGGCGGACCGGGACTAGAATAACAGATACGCAGTATTTT.

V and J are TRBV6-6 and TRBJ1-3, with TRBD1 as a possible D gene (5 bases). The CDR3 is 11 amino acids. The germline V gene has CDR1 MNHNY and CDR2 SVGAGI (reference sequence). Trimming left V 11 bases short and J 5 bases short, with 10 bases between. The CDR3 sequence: CAGGGRNTIYF. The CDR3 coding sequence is TGTGCCGGTGGGGGTAGAAACACCATATATTTT.

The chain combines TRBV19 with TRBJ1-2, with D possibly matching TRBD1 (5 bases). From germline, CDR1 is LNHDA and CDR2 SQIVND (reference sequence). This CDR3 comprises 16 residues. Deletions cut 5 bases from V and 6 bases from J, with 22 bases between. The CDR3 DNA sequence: TGTGCCAGTAGTGCGAGCCGGGGACGGTGGGCGGATGGCTACACCTTC. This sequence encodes CASSASRGRWADGYTF.

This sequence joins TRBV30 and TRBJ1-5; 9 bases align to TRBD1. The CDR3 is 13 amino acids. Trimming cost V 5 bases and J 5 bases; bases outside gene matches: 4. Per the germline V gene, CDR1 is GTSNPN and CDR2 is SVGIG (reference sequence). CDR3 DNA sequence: TGTGCCTGGTCCGGGGACAGGGATCAGCCCCAGCATTTT. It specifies CAWSGDRDQPQHF.

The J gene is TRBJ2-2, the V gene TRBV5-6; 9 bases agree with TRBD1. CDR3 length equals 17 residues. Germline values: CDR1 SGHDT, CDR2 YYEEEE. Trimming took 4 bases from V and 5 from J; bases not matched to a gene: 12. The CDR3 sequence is CASSRETTGGYTGELFF. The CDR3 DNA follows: TGTGCCAGCAGCCGAGAGACGACAGGGGGTTATACCGGGGAGCTGTTTTTT.

The CDR3 sequence is CASSFLSPAGSSLSSYNEQFF. Written as DNA, the CDR3 is TGCGCCAGCAGCTTTCTGAGCCCCGCAGGGTCGAGTCTTAGCTCCTACAATGAGCAGTTCTTC. This sequence joins TRBV5-1 and TRBJ2-1, with D maybe TRBD1 (5 bases). The CDR3 sequence is 21 residues long. Germline assignment: CDR1 SGHRS and CDR2 YFSETQ. Trimming shortened V by 2 bases and J by 0 bases, and 27 bases separated the two germline ends. The full variable domain, rest sourced from reference TRBV5-1 and TRBJ2-1, is KAGVTQTPRYLIKTRGQQVTLSCSPISGHRSVSWYQQTPGQGLQFLFEYFSETQRNKGNFPGRFSGRQFSNSRSEMNVSTLELGDSALYLCASSFLSPAGSSLSSYNEQFFGPGTRLTVL.

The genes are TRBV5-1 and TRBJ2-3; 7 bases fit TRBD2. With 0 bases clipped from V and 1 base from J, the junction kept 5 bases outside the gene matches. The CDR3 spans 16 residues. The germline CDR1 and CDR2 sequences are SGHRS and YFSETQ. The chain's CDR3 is CASSLGGGGGTDTQYF. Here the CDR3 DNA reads TGCGCCAGCAGCTTGGGCGGGGGAGGTGGCACAGATACGCAGTATTTT.

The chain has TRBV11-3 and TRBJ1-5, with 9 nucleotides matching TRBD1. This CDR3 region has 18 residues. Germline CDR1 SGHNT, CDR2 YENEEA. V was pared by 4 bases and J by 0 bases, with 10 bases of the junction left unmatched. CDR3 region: CASSSPGQGRNSNQPQHF. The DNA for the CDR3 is TGTGCCAGCAGCTCCCCGGGACAGGGCCGAAATAGCAATCAGCCCCAGCATTTT.

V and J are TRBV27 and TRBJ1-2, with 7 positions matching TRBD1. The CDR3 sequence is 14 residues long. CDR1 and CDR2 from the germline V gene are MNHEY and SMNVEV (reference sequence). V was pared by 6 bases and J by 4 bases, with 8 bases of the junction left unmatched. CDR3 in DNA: TGTGCCAGCAGGTTCTCTCAGGGGGTCTATGGCTACACCTTC. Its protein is CASRFSQGVYGYTF.

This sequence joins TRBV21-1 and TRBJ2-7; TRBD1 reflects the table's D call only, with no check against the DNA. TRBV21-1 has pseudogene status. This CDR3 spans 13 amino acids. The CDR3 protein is CASSTRTGVEWYF. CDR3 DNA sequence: TGTGCCAGCAGCACTCGGACAGGGGTGGAGTGGTACTTC.

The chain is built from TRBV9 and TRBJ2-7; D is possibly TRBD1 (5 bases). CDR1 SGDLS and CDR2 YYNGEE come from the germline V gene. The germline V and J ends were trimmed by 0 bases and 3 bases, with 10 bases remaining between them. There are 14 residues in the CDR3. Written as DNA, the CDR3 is TGTGCCAGCAGCGTAGGGCAGGGAAACTACGAGCAGTACTTC. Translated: CASSVGQGNYEQYF. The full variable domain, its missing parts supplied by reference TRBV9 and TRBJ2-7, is DSGVTQTPKHLITATGQRVTLRCSPRSGDLSVYWYQQSLDQGLQFLIQYYNGEERAKGNILERFSAQQFPDLHSELNLSSLELGDSALYFCASSVGQGNYEQYFGPGTRLTVT.

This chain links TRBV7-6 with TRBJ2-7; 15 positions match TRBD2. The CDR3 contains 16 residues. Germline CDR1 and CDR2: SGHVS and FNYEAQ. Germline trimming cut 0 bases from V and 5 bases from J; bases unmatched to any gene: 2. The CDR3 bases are TGTGCCAGCAGCTTAGCCGGGACTAGCGGGGGGAACGAGCAGTACTTC. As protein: CASSLAGTSGGNEQYF.

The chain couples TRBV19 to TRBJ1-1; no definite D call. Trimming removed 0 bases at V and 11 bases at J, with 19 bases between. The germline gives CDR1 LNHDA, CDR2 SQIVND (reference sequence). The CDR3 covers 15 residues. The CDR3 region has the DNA TGTGCCAGTAGTATAGATATCGGCCATGGCAGGTACGCTTTCTTT. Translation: CASSIDIGHGRYAFF.

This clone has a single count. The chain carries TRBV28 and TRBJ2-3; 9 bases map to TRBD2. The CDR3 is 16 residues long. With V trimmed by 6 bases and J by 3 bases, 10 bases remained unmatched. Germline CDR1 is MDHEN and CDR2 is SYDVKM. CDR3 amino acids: CASSTDLAGETDTQYF. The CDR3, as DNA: TGTGCCAGCAGCACCGATTTAGCGGGAGAAACAGATACGCAGTATTTT.

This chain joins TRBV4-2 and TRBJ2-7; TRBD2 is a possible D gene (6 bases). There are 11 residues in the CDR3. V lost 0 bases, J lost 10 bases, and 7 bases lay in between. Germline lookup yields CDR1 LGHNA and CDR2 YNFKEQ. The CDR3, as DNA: TGTGCCAGCAGCCAAGAGCGGGAACAGTACTTC. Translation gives CASSQEREQYF.

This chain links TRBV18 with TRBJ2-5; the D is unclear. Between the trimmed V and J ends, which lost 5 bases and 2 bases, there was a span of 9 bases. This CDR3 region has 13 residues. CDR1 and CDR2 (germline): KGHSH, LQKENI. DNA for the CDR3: TGTGCCAGCTCAGCGGCCTATCAAGAGACCCAGTACTTC. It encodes CASSAAYQETQYF.